Below, 18 T cell receptor beta chains from the same sample are listed, as sequenced in a study of shared clonotypes between healthy human individuals. This table comes from immunoSEQ multiplex PCR, and its TCRdb copy is limited to in-frame clones, with some not included. Of 190,000 or so clones in the sample, roughly 70% were seen once. The sample was memory CD4+ T cells sorted from blood. Subset described: CD45RA-negative fraction. These receptors all come from a man in his thirties or forties in good health.

This clone has just a few counts. V is TRBV6-1 and J is TRBJ2-7; TRBD2 aligns across 7 bases. The CDR3 extends over 14 amino acids. From germline, CDR1 is MNHNS and CDR2 SASEGT. Trimming cost V 2 bases and J 3 bases; bases outside gene matches: 4. CDR3 in DNA: TGTGCCAGCAGTGAATTGGGAGGGAGCTACGAGCAGTACTTC. This sequence encodes CASSELGGSYEQYF.

The chain is built from TRBV6-5 and TRBJ1-1; no reliable D call. CDR1 and CDR2 from the germline V gene are MNHEY and SVGAGI. The CDR3 covers 13 residues. Deletions cut 4 bases from V and 0 bases from J, with 6 bases between. CDR3 protein: CASSFGMNTEAFF. Written as DNA, the CDR3 is TGTGCCAGCAGTTTCGGGATGAACACTGAAGCTTTCTTT.

In its sample, this clone was seen once. The chain is built from TRBV27 and TRBJ2-1, with 12 bases matching TRBD2. The ends lost 3 bases at V and 7 bases at J; junction bases unmatched: 16. Germline V gene lookup returns CDR1 MNHEY and CDR2 SMNVEV (reference sequence). CDR3 length: 19 amino acids. CDR3 sequence reads: CASSFGTGVASGRANEQFF. The CDR3 DNA reads as TGTGCCAGCAGTTTTGGGACAGGGGTGGCTAGCGGGAGGGCTAATGAGCAGTTCTTC.

The chain joins TRBV28 to TRBJ2-7; 11 bases agree with TRBD2. V lost 3 bases to trimming and J lost 7 bases; unmatched junction nucleotides: 14. Germline loops: CDR1 MDHEN, CDR2 SYDVKM. The CDR3 is 17 amino acids. CDR3 protein: CASSFEGPLAGGGEQYF. The CDR3 DNA reads TGTGCCAGCAGTTTTGAGGGGCCTCTAGCGGGAGGTGGTGAGCAGTACTTC.

The sample holds one count of this clone. This rearrangement joins TRBV6-6 to TRBJ2-2; no firm D call. Trimming cost V 6 bases and J 7 bases, with 15 bases left between them. CDR3 length equals 14 residues. From germline, CDR1 is MNHNY and CDR2 SVGAGI (reference sequence). CDR3 protein: CASRGRLVGGELFF. For the CDR3, the DNA is TGTGCCAGCAGAGGACGGCTGGTAGGCGGGGAGCTGTTTTTT.

This clone came up a few times. V is TRBV29-1 and J is TRBJ2-7, with 11 bases identical to TRBD1. Germline loops: CDR1 SQVTM, CDR2 ANQGSEA. This CDR3 is 14 amino acids long. V shed 6 bases and J 4 bases; nucleotides not matched to a gene: 8. CDR3 sequence (DNA): TGCAGCGTGTCATTGGGGACAGGGGGTTACGAGCAGTACTTC. Encoded protein: CSVSLGTGGYEQYF.

J is TRBJ2-6 and V is TRBV28, with D possibly matching TRBD2 (7 bases). The CDR3 is made up of 16 amino acids. V lost 6 bases to trimming and J lost 5 bases, with 17 bases between them. CDR1 is MDHEN, CDR2 SYDVKM, per germline. The CDR3 bases are TGTGCCAGCAGACCTATGGGGGGGGCGAGGGCCAACGTCCTGACTTTC. As protein: CASRPMGGARANVLTF.

The V call is TRBV2, the J call TRBJ2-7; D gene uncertain. Trimming stripped 6 bases from V and 2 bases from J, with 11 bases between. Germline CDR1 SNHLY, CDR2 FYNNEI. The CDR3 sequence is 13 residues long. The DNA for the CDR3 is TGTGCCAGCAGCATAGGTTTTACCTACGAGCAGTACTTC. The encoded protein is CASSIGFTYEQYF.

The chain combines TRBV5-1 with TRBJ2-1; 8 nucleotides agree with TRBD2. With 0 bases clipped from V and 3 bases from J, the junction kept 2 bases outside the gene matches. The CDR3 is 15 residues long. CDR1 SGHRS and CDR2 YFSETQ come from the germline V gene. This CDR3 reads CASSLAAGVYNEQFF. The CDR3 region has the DNA TGCGCCAGCAGCTTGGCAGCGGGGGTCTACAATGAGCAGTTCTTC.

The J gene is TRBJ2-7, the V gene TRBV7-2; TRBD1 matches 7 bases. V lost 5 bases to trimming and J lost 1 base; unmatched junction nucleotides: 8. This CDR3 contains 15 residues. Germline V gives CDR1 SGHTA, CDR2 FQGNSA. DNA of the CDR3: TGTGCCAGCAGCGCCAACAGGGACAGTTCCTACGAGCAGTACTTC. Its protein is CASSANRDSSYEQYF.

CDR3 residues: CASSLAGVPEQYF. The CDR3 DNA reads TGCGCCAGCAGCTTGGCCGGAGTCCCCGAGCAGTACTTC. This chain connects TRBV5-1 to TRBJ2-7; D is undetermined. The germline CDR1 and CDR2 sequences are SGHRS and YFSETQ. V was pared by 0 bases and J by 6 bases, with 10 bases between. The CDR3 runs to 13 residues.

Only one count was recorded for this clone. This sequence joins TRBV11-3 and TRBJ2-1, with TRBD2 matching over 10 bases. The CDR3 loop spans 14 amino acids. CDR1 and CDR2 (germline): SGHNT, YENEEA. The ends lost 3 bases at V and 8 bases at J; junction bases unmatched: 4. The DNA of the CDR3 is TGTGCCAGCAGCTTGGCTAGCGGGAGTCATGAGCAGTTCTTC. This gives the protein CASSLASGSHEQFF. The full variable domain, rest sourced from reference TRBV11-3 and TRBJ2-1, is EAGVVQSPRYKIIEKKQPVAFWCNPISGHNTLYWYLQNLGQGPELLIRYENEEAVDDSQLPKDRFSAERLKGVDSTLKIQPAELGDSAVYLCASSLASGSHEQFFGPGTRLTVL.

This sequence joins TRBV5-6 and TRBJ1-1; 10 nucleotides align to TRBD1. The trim removed 5 bases at V and 6 bases at J, leaving 4 bases unmatched. Germline values: CDR1 SGHDT, CDR2 YYEEEE. The CDR3 runs to 13 residues. In DNA, the CDR3 is TGTGCCAGCAGGGGACAGGGGAAGGCTGAAGCTTTCTTT. Residues: CASRGQGKAEAFF.

The chain has TRBV11-3 and TRBJ2-1; D possibly corresponds to TRBD2 (5 bases). Trimming shortened V by 3 bases and J by 7 bases, and 16 bases separated the two germline ends. Germline V CDR1 and CDR2: SGHNT, YENEEA. This CDR3 contains 15 residues. The CDR3 is CASSFGKLGRNEQFF. In nucleotides, the CDR3 is TGTGCCAGCAGCTTCGGGAAACTGGGAAGAAATGAGCAGTTCTTC.

V is TRBV5-1 and J is TRBJ1-1; 7 nucleotides agree with TRBD1. Germline V gene lookup returns CDR1 SGHRS and CDR2 YFSETQ. The ends lost 6 bases at V and 5 bases at J; junction bases unmatched: 13. The CDR3 has 15 residues. The CDR3 sequence is CASTQGGGRGTEAFF. DNA of the CDR3: TGCGCCAGCACCCAAGGGGGCGGAAGGGGGACTGAAGCTTTCTTT. The variable domain in full, with the rest retrieved from reference TRBV5-1 and TRBJ1-1, is KAGVTQTPRYLIKTRGQQVTLSCSPISGHRSVSWYQQTPGQGLQFLFEYFSETQRNKGNFPGRFSGRQFSNSRSEMNVSTLELGDSALYLCASTQGGGRGTEAFFGQGTRLTVV.

Only a few counts were recorded for this clone. Other DNA sequences within the sample encode an identical CDR3. The gene calls are TRBV5-1 and TRBJ2-1, with D perhaps matching TRBD2 (5 bases). The germline CDR1 and CDR2 sequences are SGHRS and YFSETQ. V lost 0 bases and J lost 4, with 5 bases in between. The CDR3 spans 13 residues. The CDR3 is CASSLERYNEQFF. CDR3 nucleotides: TGCGCCAGCAGCTTGGAGCGGTACAATGAGCAGTTCTTC.

V usage is TRBV29-1 and J usage is TRBJ2-1, with 12 bases lining up with TRBD2. CDR1 SQVTM and CDR2 ANQGSEA come from the germline V gene. The trim removed 7 bases at V and 6 bases at J, leaving 7 bases unmatched. The CDR3 totals 14 residues. CDR3 residues: CSATSSGRGNEQFF. The CDR3 bases are TGCAGCGCCACTTCTAGCGGGAGGGGCAATGAGCAGTTCTTC.

This clone was observed many times. The rearrangement uses TRBV7-8 and TRBJ2-2, with 10 bases that match TRBD1. CDR1 and CDR2 (germline): SGHVS, FQNEAQ. The CDR3 length is 17 residues. After removal of 5 bases from V and 0 bases from J, the junction contained 6 bases not matched to a gene. CDR3 nucleotide sequence: TGTGCCAGCAGCCTTAAGACAGGGGGCGCGAACACCGGGGAGCTGTTTTTT. Its protein is CASSLKTGGANTGELFF.